One and the same sample provided the 32 T cell receptor beta chains below, sequenced in a study of blood T cell repertoires in COVID-19. Sequencing used immunoSEQ multiplex PCR; TCRdb keeps in-frame clones, though not all of them. The data show about 670,000 clones, 75% to 90% seen once. Source material: peripheral blood. These receptors were collected from a woman between 18 and 30 years old with acute or convalescent COVID-19.

This chain connects TRBV20-1 to TRBJ1-2; 7 positions match TRBD1. The CDR3 covers 13 residues. With V trimmed by 4 bases and J by 11 bases, 13 bases remained unmatched. Germline CDR1 DFQATT, CDR2 SNEGSKA (reference sequence). CDR3 sequence reads: CSAIDRVTAWYTF. The CDR3 nucleotides are TGCAGTGCTATTGACAGGGTCACTGCTTGGTACACCTTC.

This rearrangement joins TRBV9 to TRBJ1-2; D is perhaps TRBD1 (6 bases). Per germline, CDR1 SGDLS and CDR2 YYNGEE. Trimming pared 7 bases from V and 8 bases from J, leaving 12 bases between. This CDR3 has 11 amino acids. The CDR3 region is CASYGTSGYTF. For the CDR3, the DNA is TGTGCCAGCTATGGGACATCCGGCTACACCTTC.

The chain uses TRBV6-2 or TRBV6-3 and TRBJ1-1; 7 bases match TRBD1. Germline V CDR1 and CDR2: MNHEY, SVGEGT. The J segment lost 3 bases and the V segment lost 0 bases, leaving 7 bases of the junction unmatched. The CDR3 extends over 16 amino acids. The CDR3 spells CASSYSMPGGYTEAFF. The CDR3 nucleotides are TGTGCCAGCAGTTACTCGATGCCAGGGGGATACACTGAAGCTTTCTTT.

V gene TRBV7-9 combines with J gene TRBJ1-1; TRBD1 is a possible D gene (6 bases). Trimming cost V 5 bases and J 6 bases, with 19 bases left between them. CDR1 and CDR2 (germline): SEHNR, FQNEAQ (reference sequence). This CDR3 is 15 amino acids long. CDR3 in DNA: TGTGCCAGCAGCGTCCCGGTAGGGGGGGGGTCTGAAGCTTTCTTT. This translates into CASSVPVGGGSEAFF. Looking up the rest from reference TRBV7-9 and TRBJ1-1 gives the full variable domain: DTGVSQNPRHKITKRGQNVTFRCDPISEHNRLYWYRQTLGQGPEFLTYFQNEAQLEKSRLLSDRFSAERPKGSFSTLEIQRTEQGDSAMYLCASSVPVGGGSEAFFGQGTRLTVV.

This rearrangement joins TRBV7-8 to TRBJ1-5; TRBD1 aligns across 10 bases. This CDR3 has 16 amino acids. Per germline, CDR1 SGHVS and CDR2 FQNEAQ. Trimming removed 2 bases from V and 3 bases from J; junction bases left unmatched: 4. The CDR3 spells CASSLRDRGYNQPQHF. CDR3 DNA sequence: TGTGCCAGCAGCTTACGGGACAGGGGTTACAATCAGCCCCAGCATTTT.

The gene calls are TRBV28 and TRBJ1-1; tentative D call: TRBD1 (5 bases). The CDR3 has 17 amino acids. The germline CDR1 and CDR2 sequences are MDHEN and SYDVKM. Trimming pared 4 bases from V and 4 bases from J, leaving 22 bases between. CDR3 in DNA: TGTGCCAGCAGTTCTAGTCAGGCAGGGATCTATGCCACTGAAGCTTTCTTT. It yields the protein CASSSSQAGIYATEAFF.

This chain uses TRBV7-9 with TRBJ1-6, with D unresolved. The V end was cut by 1 base, the J end by 7 bases, with 5 bases between. Germline V CDR1 and CDR2: SEHNR, FQNEAQ (reference sequence). CDR3 size: 13 residues. The CDR3 DNA is TGTGCCAGCAGCTTAGTTGAGAATTCACCCCTCCACTTT. Residues: CASSLVENSPLHF.

The chain combines TRBV13 with TRBJ2-1; TRBD1 agrees at 8 bases. The V and J ends lost 4 bases and 5 bases, in that order; junction bases with no gene match: 13. There are 17 residues in the CDR3. Germline assignment: CDR1 PRHDT and CDR2 FYEKMQ (reference sequence). CDR3 protein: CASSSRKTGAGDNEQFF. The CDR3, as DNA: TGTGCCAGCAGCTCAAGAAAGACAGGGGCTGGGGACAATGAGCAGTTCTTC.

This chain links TRBV5-6 with TRBJ2-7; 7 bases match TRBD1. Germline lookup yields CDR1 SGHDT and CDR2 YYEEEE. V shed 4 bases, J shed 6 bases, and the junction held 4 bases outside the gene matches. The CDR3 is made up of 12 amino acids. The CDR3 sequence is CASSPDRVEQYF. The CDR3 bases are TGTGCCAGCAGCCCTGACAGGGTCGAGCAGTACTTC. Drawing the rest from reference TRBV5-6 and TRBJ2-7, the complete variable domain is DAGVTQSPTHLIKTRGQQVTLRCSPKSGHDTVSWYQQALGQGPQFIFQYYEEEERQRGNFPDRFSGHQFPNYSSELNVNALLLGDSALYLCASSPDRVEQYFGPGTRLTVT.

The J gene is TRBJ2-7, the V gene TRBV7-7; 9 positions agree with TRBD1. V dropped 6 bases and J dropped 2; count of bases not matched to a gene: 8. CDR1 and CDR2 from the germline V gene are SSHAT and FNYEAQ (reference sequence). This CDR3 region has 15 residues. This chain's CDR3 is CASSLGTGKTYEQYF. CDR3 DNA: TGTGCCAGCAGTCTCGGGACAGGGAAAACCTACGAGCAGTACTTC.

This chain joins TRBV7-8 and TRBJ1-2; D gene unclear. V lost 3 bases and J 4 bases, leaving 12 bases between the germline ends. The germline V gene has CDR1 SGHVS and CDR2 FQNEAQ. The CDR3 runs to 14 residues. The CDR3 region is CASSFPGGFYGYTF. CDR3 bases: TGTGCCAGCAGCTTCCCCGGAGGCTTCTATGGCTACACCTTC. Full variable domain (remainder filled in from reference TRBV7-8 and TRBJ1-2): GAGVSQSPRYKVAKRGQDVALRCDPISGHVSLFWYQQALGQGPEFLTYFQNEAQLDKSGLPSDRFFAERPEGSVSTLKIQRTQQEDSAVYLCASSFPGGFYGYTFGSGTRLTVV.

CDR3 sequence reads: CAWSVKGGLAGGPSTDTQYF. In DNA form, the CDR3 reads TGTGCCTGGAGTGTAAAGGGAGGGCTAGCGGGGGGGCCAAGCACAGATACGCAGTATTTT. The V and J genes are TRBV30 and TRBJ2-3; the match to TRBD2 covers 12 bases. This CDR3 is 20 amino acids long. Per the germline V gene, CDR1 is GTSNPN and CDR2 is SVGIG (reference sequence). Trimming took 0 bases from V and 0 from J; bases not matched to a gene: 13.

This rearrangement joins TRBV6-5 to TRBJ2-2; D unresolved. This CDR3 has 16 residues. Germline V gives CDR1 MNHEY, CDR2 SVGAGI. The germline V and J ends were trimmed by 2 bases and 7 bases, with 17 bases remaining between them. The CDR3 region is CASSYRPDATGGELFF. CDR3 nucleotide sequence: TGTGCCAGCAGTTACAGGCCCGACGCAACGGGCGGGGAGCTGTTTTTT.

The rearrangement links TRBV7-2 to TRBJ2-7; 9 nucleotides match TRBD2. This CDR3 has 14 residues. Germline-derived CDR1 and CDR2 are SGHTA and FQGNSA. V dropped 8 bases and J dropped 1; count of bases not matched to a gene: 6. The CDR3 sequence is CASRDSGGSYEQYF. The CDR3 DNA follows: TGTGCCAGCCGCGATAGCGGGGGTTCCTACGAGCAGTACTTC.

V is TRBV7-2 and J is TRBJ1-2; D gene unclear. Trimming shortened V by 4 bases and J by 10 bases, and 19 bases separated the two germline ends. This CDR3 spans 14 amino acids. CDR1 SGHTA and CDR2 FQGNSA come from the germline V gene. In nucleotides, the CDR3 is TGTGCCAGCAGCTCCCCCGGGTGGTGGCGGGACTACACCTTC. Translating it yields CASSSPGWWRDYTF.

The gene calls are TRBV4-1 and TRBJ2-7, with TRBD2 as a possible D gene (6 bases). CDR3 length equals 15 residues. Germline-derived CDR1 and CDR2 are MGHRA and YSYEKL. The V end lost 4 bases, the J end lost 2 bases, and 15 bases lay between the germline ends. The CDR3 nucleotides read TGCGCCAGCAGCCCCCTCGTACTAGCCCCCTACGAGCAGTACTTC. Translated, it gives CASSPLVLAPYEQYF.

This clone is a singleton in its sample. The chain recombines TRBV6-5 with TRBJ2-7; the D is unclear. The CDR3 sequence is 12 residues long. Germline CDR1 MNHEY, CDR2 SVGAGI. The V gene lost 7 bases and the J gene lost 6 bases, with 13 bases spanning the gap. CDR3 loop: CASTDGGLEQYF. The CDR3, as DNA: TGTGCCAGCACCGACGGCGGTCTCGAGCAGTACTTC.

The J gene is TRBJ2-7, the V gene TRBV19; D unresolved. CDR1 and CDR2 (germline): LNHDA, SQIVND (reference sequence). The CDR3 is made up of 15 amino acids. V lost 5 bases to trimming and J lost 2 bases, with 16 bases between them. CDR3 residues: CASSRGRMSTYEQYF. The CDR3 DNA follows: TGTGCCAGTAGTCGAGGTCGGATGAGTACCTACGAGCAGTACTTC.

This clone has only a few counts. The chain carries TRBV5-1 and TRBJ2-7; tentatively, D is TRBD2 (6 bases). The CDR3 has 15 residues. Trimming removed 4 bases from V and 6 bases from J, with 20 bases in between. Looked up from germline, CDR1 is SGHRS and CDR2 is YFSETQ. Written as DNA, the CDR3 is TGCGCCAGCAGCCTAATCGGGGGTAACGGCGTCGAGCAGTACTTC. Protein product: CASSLIGGNGVEQYF.

The chain recombines TRBV30 with TRBJ1-1; no firm D call. V was clipped by 7 bases and J by 0 bases, with 18 bases between them. CDR3 length equals 15 residues. Germline V gene data show CDR1 as GTSNPN and CDR2 as SVGIG (reference sequence). DNA of the CDR3: TGTGCCTCCCGAGGACTTCCTGGCTTGAACACTGAAGCTTTCTTT. This gives the protein CASRGLPGLNTEAFF.

The chain recombines TRBV2 with TRBJ1-4; TRBD1 might be the D (6 bases). The CDR3 is 14 residues long. V gave up 4 bases and J gave up 7 bases, with 13 bases separating them. Germline V gene data show CDR1 as SNHLY and CDR2 as FYNNEI. The CDR3 nucleotides read TGTGCCAGCAGTGTCAGGGGCCGGGGTGAAAAACTGTTTTTT. It translates to CASSVRGRGEKLFF.

The gene calls are TRBV19 and TRBJ2-7; D unresolved. V gave up 6 bases and J gave up 2 bases, with 8 bases separating them. CDR3 size: 12 residues. Germline values: CDR1 LNHDA, CDR2 SQIVND (reference sequence). The CDR3 loop reads CASSPGAYEQYF. The CDR3, as DNA: TGTGCCAGTAGCCCCGGAGCCTACGAGCAGTACTTC.

The chain employs TRBV5-1 and TRBJ1-3; 7 positions match TRBD1. The CDR3 is 14 residues long. Germline CDR1 and CDR2: SGHRS and YFSETQ. Trimming at V came to 4 bases and at J to 4 bases, leaving 5 bases not matched to a gene. The CDR3 spells CASSVQGQGNTIYF. Written as DNA, the CDR3 is TGCGCCAGCAGCGTACAGGGGCAAGGAAACACCATATATTTT.

The V and J genes are TRBV5-1 and TRBJ1-2; D gene ambiguous. Trimming removed 0 bases from V and 2 bases from J, with 11 bases in between. The CDR3 spans 15 residues. Germline V gene lookup returns CDR1 SGHRS and CDR2 YFSETQ. CDR3 nucleotides: TGCGCCAGCAGCTTGGACCGATTCCTAAACTATGGCTACACCTTC. Encoded protein: CASSLDRFLNYGYTF.

A word on this clone: This CDR3 is also generated by other DNA sequences in the sample. The rearrangement links TRBV7-2 to TRBJ1-5; D is unclear. Germline V gives CDR1 SGHTA, CDR2 FQGNSA. V dropped 5 bases and J dropped 2 bases, with 7 bases sitting between them. The CDR3 runs 13 residues. The CDR3 nucleotides read TGTGCCAGCAGCCCCCAGGGCAATCAGCCCCAGCATTTT. Protein: CASSPQGNQPQHF.

The genes are TRBV19 and TRBJ2-3; TRBD2 is a possible D gene (5 bases). The CDR3 sequence is 13 residues long. V dropped 3 bases and J dropped 6 bases, with 10 bases sitting between them. The germline gives CDR1 LNHDA, CDR2 SQIVND (reference sequence). The CDR3 is CASSILQRDTQYF. As DNA, the CDR3 is TGTGCCAGTAGTATCCTCCAGCGGGATACGCAGTATTTT.

The rearrangement links TRBV6-4 to TRBJ2-1; 8 bases line up with TRBD1. Trimming removed 6 bases from V and 8 bases from J; junction bases left unmatched: 9. Germline V gives CDR1 MRHNA, CDR2 SNTAGT. This CDR3 is 14 amino acids long. The chain's CDR3 is CASSPGQGFDEQFF. As DNA, the CDR3 is TGTGCCAGCAGCCCCGGACAGGGTTTCGATGAGCAGTTCTTC.

This CDR3 is CASSGSGGSRETQYF. In DNA form, the CDR3 reads TGCGCCAGCAGCGGTAGCGGGGGGAGCCGCGAGACCCAGTACTTC. V and J are TRBV5-1 and TRBJ2-5; the match to TRBD2 covers 10 bases. The V segment lost 4 bases and the J segment 5 bases; nucleotides outside the gene matches: 8. Germline loops: CDR1 SGHRS, CDR2 YFSETQ. There are 15 residues in the CDR3.

The chain employs TRBV9 and TRBJ2-1; 11 bases line up with TRBD1. Looked up from germline, CDR1 is SGDLS and CDR2 is YYNGEE. CDR3 length: 16 amino acids. J was trimmed by 0 bases and V by 4 bases; bases with no gene match: 3. CDR3 DNA: TGTGCCAGCAGCTCCGGGACAGGGGGCTCCTACAATGAGCAGTTCTTC. Translation gives CASSSGTGGSYNEQFF.

The J gene is TRBJ2-3, the V gene TRBV13; 9 bases match TRBD2. J was trimmed by 1 base and V by 3 bases; bases with no gene match: 8. There are 17 residues in the CDR3. Germline-derived CDR1 and CDR2 are PRHDT and FYEKMQ (reference sequence). CDR3 amino acids: CASSLVRKRGGTDTQYF. The DNA for the CDR3 is TGTGCCAGCAGCTTGGTCCGTAAGCGGGGGGGCACAGATACGCAGTATTTT.

The chain has TRBV9 and TRBJ1-5; D possibly corresponds to TRBD1 (6 bases). Germline CDR1 is SGDLS and CDR2 is YYNGEE. This CDR3 region has 14 residues. The V gene lost 4 bases and the J gene lost 2 bases, with 10 bases spanning the gap. Here the CDR3 reads CASSREGGNQPQHF. CDR3 nucleotides: TGTGCCAGCAGCCGAGAGGGGGGCAATCAGCCCCAGCATTTT.

To note about this clone: The same CDR3 can be traced to other DNA sequences in this sample. The chain links TRBV12-3 or TRBV12-4 to TRBJ2-7; 7 bases fit TRBD1. CDR3 length: 13 amino acids. V was pared by 3 bases and J by 3 bases, with 2 bases of the junction left unmatched. CDR3 nucleotide sequence: TGTGCCAGCAGTTTGGGGGACAGCTACGAGCAGTACTTC. Translated, it gives CASSLGDSYEQYF.